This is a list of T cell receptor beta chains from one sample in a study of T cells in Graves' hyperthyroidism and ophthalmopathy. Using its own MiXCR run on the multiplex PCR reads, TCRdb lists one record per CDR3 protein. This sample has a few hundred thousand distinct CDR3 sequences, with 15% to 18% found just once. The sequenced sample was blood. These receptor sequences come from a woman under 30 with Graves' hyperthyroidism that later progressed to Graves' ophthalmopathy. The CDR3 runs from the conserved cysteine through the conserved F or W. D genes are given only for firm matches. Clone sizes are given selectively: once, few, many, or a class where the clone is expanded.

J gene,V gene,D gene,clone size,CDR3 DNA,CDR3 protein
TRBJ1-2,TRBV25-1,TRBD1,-,TGTGCCAGCAGTGAATATGCCGGGACAGATAACTATGGCTACGCCTTC,CASSEYAGTDNYGYAF
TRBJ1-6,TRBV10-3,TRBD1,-,TGTGCCATCAGTCCGGACAGGGGCCGAAGCTCCTATAATTCACCCCTCCACTTT,CAISPDRGRSSYNSPLHF
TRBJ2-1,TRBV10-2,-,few,TGCGCCAGCAGTGGGGGGCAGGCTCTGACCTACAATGAGCAGTTCTTC,CASSGGQALTYNEQFF
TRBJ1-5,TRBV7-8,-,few,TGTGCCAGCAGCTTAGGCTATATGAGCAATCAGCCCCAGCATTTT,CASSLGYMSNQPQHF
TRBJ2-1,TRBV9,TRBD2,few,TGTGCCAGCAGCGAAAGGACTAGCGGAACTGTCCTCTCCTACAATGAGCAGTTCTTC,CASSERTSGTVLSYNEQFF
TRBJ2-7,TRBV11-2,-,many,TGTGCCAGCAGCCGCTCCTTGGGGGCCACCTACGAGCAGTACTTC,CASSRSLGATYEQYF
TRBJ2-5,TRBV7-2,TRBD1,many,TGTGCCAGCAGCGGACGGGACAGGCTTCCAGAGACCCAGTACTTC,CASSGRDRLPETQYF
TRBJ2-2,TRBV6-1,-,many,TGTGCCAGCAGTGAGTACAGTCTAGACACCGGGGAGCTGTTTTTT,CASSEYSLDTGELFF
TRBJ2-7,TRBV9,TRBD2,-,TGTGCCAGCAGCCCTAGCGGATTCTCCTACGAGCAGTACTTC,CASSPSGFSYEQYF
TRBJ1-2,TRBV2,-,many,TGTGCCAGGTCCCGGACAGACTACTATGGCTACACCTTC,CARSRTDYYGYTF
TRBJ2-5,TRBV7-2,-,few,TGTGCCAGCAGCTTAGTTGGGGTGGGGGAGACCCAGTACTTC,CASSLVGVGETQYF
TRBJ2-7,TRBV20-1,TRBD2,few,TGCAGTGCAAGACTAGCGGGGCACTCCTACGAGCGGTACTTC,CSARLAGHSYERYF
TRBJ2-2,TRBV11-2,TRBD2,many,TGTGCCAGCAGCTCGGGACTAGCGAGCACCGGGGAGCTGTTTTTT,CASSSGLASTGELFF